The sequence of this TCR beta chain was determined in a study of blood T cell repertoires in COVID-19. Study overall: Sample material is recorded as cDNA or gDNA derived from T cells, B-cell-depleted T cells, or PBMCs.

The germline V gene has CDR1 SGHVS and CDR2 FQNEAQ. V was shortened by 3 bases and J by 5 bases, with 4 bases between the two germline ends. The CDR3 is 11 amino acids. The data were produced by immunoSEQ multiplex PCR, yet TCRdb's version contains in-frame clones alone and is incomplete. The table includes 160,000 or so clones, 80% detected once. Across under 25 US areas, participants ranged in age from roughly 18 to 95 years. Clinical history reported by participants formed the basis on which cohorts were assigned. Two negative PCRs, clearance, or symptom resolution characterized the recovered Cohort 3 donors.

Sequenced: PBMCs or T cells enriched from blood (not recorded which). The receptor was isolated from a man aged 35 to 55 who had recovered from COVID-19. J is TRBJ1-1 and V is TRBV7-8; D unresolved. The CDR3 sequence is CASSFSTEAFF. The CDR3 region has the DNA TGTGCCAGCAGCTTTTCTACTGAAGCTTTCTTT.